These 29 T cell receptor beta chains share one sample of origin, sequenced in a study of identical twins. A single record per CDR3 protein comes from TCRdb applying MiXCR to the 5' RACE reads. The data contain around 510,000 distinct CDR3 sequences, approximately 15% of them singletons. These data are also associated with another study on yellow fever vaccine responses in identical twins.

The sequencing input was CD4+ T cells sorted from blood. All receptors come from a woman in her late teens or twenties in good health.

The rearrangement links TRBV12-3 or TRBV12-4 to TRBJ1-2; D not resolved. The CDR3 has 13 amino acids. Trimming took off 0 bases at V and 8 bases at J, with 10 bases between the two ends. Written as DNA, the CDR3 is TGTGCCAGCAGTTTAGCCAGTCTCGGGGGCTACACCTTC. This translates into CASSLASLGGYTF.

The gene calls are TRBV2 and TRBJ2-1; possibly TRBD1 or TRBD2 for D (6 bases each). The CDR3 totals 17 residues. Trimming cost V 1 base and J 0 bases, with 13 bases left between them. Per the germline V gene, CDR1 is SNHLY and CDR2 is FYNNEI. The CDR3, as DNA: TGTGCCAGCAGTGAAGATGGGGGGCTCACCTCCTACAATGAGCAGTTCTTC. It codes for CASSEDGGLTSYNEQFF.

The V call is TRBV6-1, the J call TRBJ2-7; 10 positions match TRBD1. The CDR3 extends over 16 amino acids. J gave up 3 bases and V 6 bases, and 11 bases lay outside the gene matches. The germline V gene encodes CDR1 MNHNS and CDR2 SASEGT. CDR3 loop: CASSPDRGRRIYEQYF. CDR3 DNA: TGTGCCAGCAGCCCGGACAGGGGGAGACGTATCTACGAGCAGTACTTC.

This chain joins TRBV4-1 and TRBJ2-1, with D perhaps being TRBD1 or TRBD2 (5 bases each). V lost 0 bases to trimming and J lost 10 bases, with 19 bases between them. This CDR3 contains 16 residues. Germline V gene data show CDR1 as MGHRA and CDR2 as YSYEKL. CDR3: CASSQDRDTFGTEQFF. The CDR3, as DNA: TGCGCCAGCAGCCAAGATCGCGACACATTTGGGACCGAGCAGTTCTTC.

This clonotype was counted between two and nine times. This chain connects TRBV7-2 to TRBJ2-5, with D unclear. V lost 5 bases, J lost 1 base, and 11 bases lay in between. The CDR3 has 14 amino acids. The germline gives CDR1 SGHTA, CDR2 FQGNSA. Here the CDR3 reads CASSTMAGQETQYF. Here the CDR3 DNA reads TGTGCCAGCAGCACAATGGCTGGCCAAGAGACCCAGTACTTC.

V usage is TRBV2 and J usage is TRBJ1-3, with 8 positions matching TRBD1. The CDR3 is 15 amino acids. The junction had 4 bases not matched to a gene; V was cut back by 6 bases and J by 0 bases. The germline gives CDR1 SNHLY, CDR2 FYNNEI. For the CDR3, the DNA is TGTGCCAGCAGCCAGACAGGGGTCTCTGGAAACACCATATATTTT. This gives the protein CASSQTGVSGNTIYF. Full variable domain (remainder filled in from reference TRBV2 and TRBJ1-3): EPEVTQTPSHQVTQMGQEVILRCVPISNHLYFYWYRQILGQKVEFLVSFYNNEISEKSEIFDDQFSVERPDGSNFTLKIRSTKLEDSAMYFCASSQTGVSGNTIYFGEGSWLTVV.

The V and J genes are TRBV5-6 and TRBJ2-7, with TRBD2 as a possible D gene (5 bases). CDR3 length: 15 residues. The germline CDR1 and CDR2 sequences are SGHDT and YYEEEE. Deletions cut 0 bases from V and 3 bases from J, with 13 bases between. CDR3 nucleotides: TGTGCCAGCAGCTTGGACCCAGCGGCTATCTACGAGCAGTACTTC. This translates into CASSLDPAAIYEQYF.

The chain has TRBV5-6 and TRBJ1-5, with a weak D call TRBD1 (5 bases). Germline V gene data show CDR1 as SGHDT and CDR2 as YYEEEE. The V and J ends lost 4 bases and 2 bases respectively, with 10 bases between them. The CDR3 contains 14 residues. The CDR3 coding sequence is TGTGCCAGCAGCACTACGACAGGCAATCAGCCCCAGCATTTT. Translated: CASSTTTGNQPQHF.

This sequence joins TRBV7-2 and TRBJ1-2; D is possibly TRBD1 (6 bases). The V gene's germline CDR1 is SGHTA and CDR2 FQGNSA. Trimming stripped 5 bases from V and 7 bases from J, with 26 bases between. This CDR3 spans 17 amino acids. The CDR3 nucleotides read TGTGCCAGCAGCCGAAATAGTGCAGGGCTGGACAGTGTTGGCTACACCTTC. Amino acid sequence: CASSRNSAGLDSVGYTF.

The CDR3 DNA reads TGTGCCACCAGCAGCGTACAGTTCAATCAGCCCCAGCATTTT. This gives the protein CATSSVQFNQPQHF. This rearrangement joins TRBV15 to TRBJ1-5; D not resolved. V lost 3 bases and J lost 3, with 9 bases in between. The germline gives CDR1 LNHNV, CDR2 YYDKDF (reference sequence). The CDR3 has 14 residues.

The chain joins TRBV20-1 to TRBJ1-2; no reliable D call. V was pared by 4 bases and J by 6 bases, with 12 bases between. The CDR3 spans 12 residues. Looked up from germline, CDR1 is DFQATT and CDR2 is SNEGSKA (reference sequence). The CDR3 here is CSATRGSDGYTF. The CDR3 nucleotides read TGCAGTGCTACTCGAGGGAGTGATGGCTACACCTTC.

This clonotype was picked up a small number of times. The chain combines TRBV6-5 with TRBJ2-1; the D call may be TRBD1 or TRBD2 (5 bases each). Germline V lookup: CDR1 MNHEY, CDR2 SVGAGI. CDR3 length: 13 amino acids. With 2 bases removed from V and 7 bases from J, the gap between germline ends came to 9 bases. The CDR3 DNA sequence: TGTGCCAGCAGTTACGGGGACCCTAATGAGCAGTTCTTC. Translation: CASSYGDPNEQFF.

This clonotype was counted a few times. This chain connects TRBV29-1 to TRBJ2-5; D is uncertain. Trimming pared 4 bases from V and 4 bases from J, leaving 10 bases between. Looked up from germline, CDR1 is SQVTM and CDR2 is ANQGSEA. This CDR3 has 12 residues. The CDR3 bases are TGCAGCGTTGGCCCTCGGGCAGAGACCCAGTACTTC. Encoded protein: CSVGPRAETQYF.

This chain uses TRBV6-1 with TRBJ2-3; no reliable D call. V was pared by 5 bases and J by 7 bases, with 28 bases between. This CDR3 spans 18 amino acids. Germline V gives CDR1 MNHNS, CDR2 SASEGT. CDR3: CASSYALGDRPPPYTQYF. In nucleotides, the CDR3 is TGTGCCAGCAGTTACGCGCTTGGGGATAGACCGCCCCCCTATACGCAGTATTTT.

As for this clonotype: At one end, the junction sequence differs from germline, possibly due to a read error. This chain connects TRBV7-9 to TRBJ2-2; no reliable D call. Germline V gene data show CDR1 as SEHNR and CDR2 as FQNEAQ (reference sequence). The CDR3 runs to 15 residues. In nucleotides, the CDR3 is TGTGCCAGCAGCCAAAAGGTGGTTAACAGCGGGGAGCTGTTTTTT. Translating gives CASSQKVVNSGELFF. Together with reference TRBV7-9 and TRBJ2-2, the CDR3 gives the full variable domain: DTGVSQNPRHKITKRGQNVTFRCDPISEHNRLYWYRQTLGQGPEFLTYFQNEAQLEKSRLLSDRFSAERPKGSFSTLEIQRTEQGDSAMYLCASSQKVVNSGELFFGEGSRLTVL.

The chain recombines TRBV6-1 with TRBJ1-2, with D perhaps matching TRBD1 (6 bases). There are 14 residues in the CDR3. Germline lookup yields CDR1 MNHNS and CDR2 SASEGT. With 3 bases removed from V and 5 bases from J, the gap between germline ends came to 13 bases. The CDR3, as DNA: TGTGCCAGCAGTGAGACAGGACCGTCTTATGGCTACACCTTC. Amino acids: CASSETGPSYGYTF.

The CDR3 protein is CASQSDGDTQYF. In DNA form, the CDR3 reads TGTGCCAGCCAGTCAGACGGAGATACGCAGTATTTT. The J gene is TRBJ2-3, the V gene TRBV12-3 or TRBV12-4; no clear D. V was trimmed by 8 bases and J by 5 bases, leaving 11 bases between them. The CDR3 loop spans 12 amino acids.

The genes are TRBV3-1 and TRBJ2-5, with 8 bases aligning to TRBD1. The CDR3 length is 15 residues. Germline lookup yields CDR1 LGHDT and CDR2 YNNKEL (reference sequence). J lost 4 bases, V lost 1 base, and 5 bases had no gene match. CDR3 protein: CASSQGQGAVETQYF. DNA of the CDR3: TGTGCCAGCAGCCAAGGGCAGGGGGCCGTAGAGACCCAGTACTTC.

This clonotype was counted ten times or more. DNA for the CDR3: TGCGCCAGCAGCCCCCAGGGCAATGAGCAGTTCTTC. Encoded protein: CASSPQGNEQFF. The chain recombines TRBV5-1 with TRBJ2-1; possible D gene TRBD1, 5 bases. Germline V gene data show CDR1 as SGHRS and CDR2 as YFSETQ. With 4 bases removed from V and 6 bases from J, the gap between germline ends came to 8 bases. This CDR3 region has 12 residues.

This clonotype was seen only a few times. The chain links TRBV30 to TRBJ2-3; 10 nucleotides align to TRBD2. The V segment lost 7 bases and the J segment 3 bases; nucleotides outside the gene matches: 10. The CDR3 length is 15 residues. Germline loops: CDR1 GTSNPN, CDR2 SVGIG (reference sequence). In DNA form, the CDR3 reads TGTGCCTCCGGAGCCAGCGGGGGGGCAACAGATACGCAGTATTTT. The encoded protein is CASGASGGATDTQYF.

At least ten counts were recorded for this clonotype. A read error may account for a junction end that differs from germline. V gene TRBV5-1 combines with J gene TRBJ2-5, with 9 positions matching TRBD1. The CDR3 has 13 amino acids. The germline V gene has CDR1 SGHRS and CDR2 YFSETQ. In DNA form, the CDR3 reads TGTGCCAGCAGTTCGGGACAGGGAGAGACCCAGTACTTC. Its protein product is CASSSGQGETQYF.

The gene calls are TRBV3-1 and TRBJ2-7; perhaps TRBD1 as D (5 bases). V lost 3 bases and J lost 2, with 8 bases in between. This CDR3 comprises 13 residues. Germline V gene data show CDR1 as LGHDT and CDR2 as YNNKEL (reference sequence). The CDR3 DNA follows: TGTGCCAGCAGCCAGGCAGGGACCTACGAGCAGTACTTC. It encodes CASSQAGTYEQYF.

The chain combines TRBV11-2 with TRBJ2-1, with 15 bases lining up with TRBD2. V trimming: 5 bases; J trimming: 6 bases; junction bases outside the gene matches: 11. Germline V lookup: CDR1 SGHAT, CDR2 FQNNGV. The CDR3 contains 18 residues. As DNA, the CDR3 is TGTGCCAGCAGCAAACTTCGGGGGACTAGCGGGAGGATCAATGAGCAGTTCTTC. This sequence encodes CASSKLRGTSGRINEQFF.

This rearrangement joins TRBV2 to TRBJ2-7, with TRBD2 as a possible D gene (5 bases). This CDR3 region has 15 residues. V lost 3 bases and J lost 2, with 14 bases in between. The germline V gene has CDR1 SNHLY and CDR2 FYNNEI. In DNA, the CDR3 is TGTGCCAGCAGTGATAGGAGTAGTAGCGCCTACGAGCAGTACTTC. Residues: CASSDRSSSAYEQYF.

The J gene is TRBJ2-5, the V gene TRBV12-3 or TRBV12-4, with 11 bases that match TRBD2. Trimming took 6 bases from V and 5 from J; bases not matched to a gene: 8. The CDR3 is 15 residues long. The CDR3 sequence is CASSLSGRAVETQYF. The CDR3 DNA reads as TGTGCCAGCAGCCTTAGCGGGAGGGCCGTGGAGACCCAGTACTTC.

The chain is built from TRBV28 and TRBJ1-1; TRBD1 matches 7 bases. Germline trimming cut 6 bases from V and 5 bases from J; bases unmatched to any gene: 3. In germline, CDR1 is MDHEN, CDR2 SYDVKM. The CDR3 runs to 12 residues. The CDR3 region is CASRTGMTEAFF. The DNA of the CDR3 is TGTGCCAGCAGGACAGGGATGACTGAAGCTTTCTTT. Based on the CDR3 plus reference TRBV28 and TRBJ1-1, the full variable domain is DVKVTQSSRYLVKRTGEKVFLECVQDMDHENMFWYRQDPGLGLRLIYFSYDVKMKEKGDIPEGYSVSREKKERFSLILESASTNQTSMYLCASRTGMTEAFFGQGTRLTVV.

There are a few counts of this clonotype. This chain joins TRBV7-3 and TRBJ2-3, with D perhaps TRBD1 or TRBD2 (6 bases each). CDR1 and CDR2 (germline): SGHTA, FQGTGA. Trimming left V 5 bases short and J 5 bases short, with 14 bases between. This CDR3 region has 14 residues. CDR3 sequence reads: CASSPWGAEDTQYF. The CDR3 DNA is TGTGCCAGCAGCCCATGGGGGGCCGAAGATACGCAGTATTTT.

This clonotype came up a few times. The chain uses TRBV7-2 and TRBJ2-7, with 7 bases matching TRBD2. The CDR3 is made up of 16 amino acids. J lost 2 bases, V lost 5 bases, and 12 bases had no gene match. Looked up from germline, CDR1 is SGHTA and CDR2 is FQGNSA. The CDR3 DNA is TGTGCCAGCAGCCCGACGGGGGGACCAACCCCCTACGAGCAGTACTTC. This codes for CASSPTGGPTPYEQYF.

This clonotype showed up just a few times. This chain connects TRBV6-5 to TRBJ2-1; TRBD2 matches 7 bases. This CDR3 has 16 amino acids. The ends lost 2 bases at V and 8 bases at J; junction bases unmatched: 12. Germline lookup yields CDR1 MNHEY and CDR2 SVGAGI. DNA of the CDR3: TGTGCCAGCAGTTACATGACAGCGGGATCAGTGGATGAGCAGTTCTTC. It codes for CASSYMTAGSVDEQFF.